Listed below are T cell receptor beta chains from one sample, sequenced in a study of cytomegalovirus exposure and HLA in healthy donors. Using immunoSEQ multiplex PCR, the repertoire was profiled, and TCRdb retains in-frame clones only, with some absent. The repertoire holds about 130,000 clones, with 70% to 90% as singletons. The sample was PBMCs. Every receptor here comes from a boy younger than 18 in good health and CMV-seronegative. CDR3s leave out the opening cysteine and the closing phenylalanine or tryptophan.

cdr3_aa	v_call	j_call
ASSQGSLAGSYNEQF	TRBV4-3	TRBJ2-1
ASSRGLAFPNEQF	TRBV27	TRBJ2-1
ASSSLRGAPFDGYT	TRBV5-1	TRBJ1-2
ASSLSYRSISGNTIY	TRBV5-5	TRBJ1-3
ASGPGQGSLSPLH	TRBV27	TRBJ1-6
ASSWETSGYNEQF	TRBV5-1	TRBJ2-1
AWSELADNEQF	TRBV30	TRBJ2-1
ASSDLQVTDTQY	TRBV6-6	TRBJ2-3
ASSDSRRGGEAF	TRBV6-4	TRBJ1-1
ASSTPAGGDENTQY	TRBV5-4	TRBJ2-3
ASSGPLNGYTGELF	TRBV7-2	TRBJ2-2
ASSREGPYEQY	TRBV19	TRBJ2-7
ASSPGGGNTIY	TRBV7-2	TRBJ1-3
ASSTTGGRNEKLF	TRBV27	TRBJ1-4
ASSRTASYNEQF	TRBV27	TRBJ2-1
ASSIGTDSREAF	TRBV19	TRBJ1-1
ASRLPGFGNTEAF	TRBV6-5	TRBJ1-1
ASSPILPDRDRYGYT	TRBV7-8	TRBJ1-2
ASSIVGQGGINYGYP	TRBV19	TRBJ1-2
AIMSRTGDYNEQF	TRBV10-3	TRBJ2-1
ASGKRGGTDTQY	TRBV5-1	TRBJ2-3
ASSMDRGDGYT	TRBV6-1	TRBJ1-2
ASSVEPTNEKLF	TRBV9	TRBJ1-4
ASSEPRDRGPQPQH	TRBV13	TRBJ1-5
ASSLKQGSTYEQY	TRBV7-9	TRBJ2-7
AWSGGTVGQPQH	TRBV30	TRBJ1-5
ASSSRTGEETQY	TRBV7-7	TRBJ2-5
ASSKWTGEETQY	TRBV27	TRBJ2-5
ASKLAGGENEQF	TRBV5-4	TRBJ2-1
ASSPRDRGHNEQF	TRBV11-3	TRBJ2-1
ASSRPGTGTYEQY	TRBV19	TRBJ2-7
ASSSPGTGAEKLF	TRBV27	TRBJ1-4
ASSEAGRSYQPQH	TRBV6-1	TRBJ1-5
ASSLTGYTDEQY	TRBV5-4	TRBJ2-7
ASSVALSGETQY	TRBV9	TRBJ2-5
ASSERGVGTDTQY	TRBV6-1	TRBJ2-3
ASSQEGLGQQETQY	TRBV14	TRBJ2-5
AIAPDSYGYT	TRBV10-3	TRBJ1-2
ASRQTGLSEKLF	TRBV6-6	TRBJ1-4
AWSREETQY	TRBV30	TRBJ2-5
ASTFGTGGGYSNQPQH	TRBV2	TRBJ1-5
ASSPFGQETQY	TRBV4-3	TRBJ2-5
ASSPLRPTVTGNTIY	TRBV5-1	TRBJ1-3
ASSFRQGGYTGELF	TRBV7-2	TRBJ2-2
ASSLGQGHPNTEAF	TRBV4-3	TRBJ1-1
ASSQVKGANEKLF	TRBV4-3	TRBJ1-4
ASKRLEGLTPNEQF	TRBV27	TRBJ2-1
ASSSMKDSTQY	TRBV7-2	TRBJ2-5
ASSQTRDTQY	TRBV14	TRBJ2-3
ASSPTSGSYNEQF	TRBV9	TRBJ2-1
ASSYPHRNTEAF	TRBV6-6	TRBJ1-1
ASSGQGNQPQH	TRBV7-2	TRBJ1-5